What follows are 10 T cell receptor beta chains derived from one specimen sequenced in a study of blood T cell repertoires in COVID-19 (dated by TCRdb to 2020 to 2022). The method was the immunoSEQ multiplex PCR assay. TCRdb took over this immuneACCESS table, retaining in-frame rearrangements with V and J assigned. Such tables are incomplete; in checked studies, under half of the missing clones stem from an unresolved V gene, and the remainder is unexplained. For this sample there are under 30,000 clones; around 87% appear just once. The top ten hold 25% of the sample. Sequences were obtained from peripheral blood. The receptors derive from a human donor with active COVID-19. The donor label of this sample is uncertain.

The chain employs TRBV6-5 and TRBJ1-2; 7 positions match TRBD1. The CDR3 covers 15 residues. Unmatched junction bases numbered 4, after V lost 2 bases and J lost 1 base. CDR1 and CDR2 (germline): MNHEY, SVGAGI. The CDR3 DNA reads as TGTGCCAGCAGTTACCGGGGACAGAGTAACTATGGCTACACCTTC. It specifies CASSYRGQSNYGYTF.

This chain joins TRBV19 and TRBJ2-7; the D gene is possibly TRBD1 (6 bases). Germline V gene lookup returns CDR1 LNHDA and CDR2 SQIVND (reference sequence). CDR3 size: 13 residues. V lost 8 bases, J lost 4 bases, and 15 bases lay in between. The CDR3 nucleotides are TGTGCCAGTGGGACACTAAAAGGATACGAGCAGTACTTC. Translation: CASGTLKGYEQYF.

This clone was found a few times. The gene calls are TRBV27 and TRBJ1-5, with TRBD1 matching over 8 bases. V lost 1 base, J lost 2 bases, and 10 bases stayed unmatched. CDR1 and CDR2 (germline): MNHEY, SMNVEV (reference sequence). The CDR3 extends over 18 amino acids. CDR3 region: CASSLLGQGPVGNQPQHF. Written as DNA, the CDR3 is TGTGCCAGCAGTTTATTAGGACAGGGTCCGGTAGGCAATCAGCCCCAGCATTTT.

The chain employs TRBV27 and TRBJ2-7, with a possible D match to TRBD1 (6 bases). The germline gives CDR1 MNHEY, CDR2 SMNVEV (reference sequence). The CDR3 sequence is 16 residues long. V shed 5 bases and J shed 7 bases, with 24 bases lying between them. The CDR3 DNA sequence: TGTGCCAGCAGTCCCCTGACAGGCCGCAATTTCGGGGAGCAGTACTTC. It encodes CASSPLTGRNFGEQYF.

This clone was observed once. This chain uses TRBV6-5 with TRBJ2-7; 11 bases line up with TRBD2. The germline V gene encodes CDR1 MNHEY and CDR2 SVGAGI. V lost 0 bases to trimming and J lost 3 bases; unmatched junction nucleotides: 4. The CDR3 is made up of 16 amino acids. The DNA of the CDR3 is TGTGCCAGCAGTTACTCGATGGGGACTAGCGGCTACGAGCAGTACTTC. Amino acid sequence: CASSYSMGTSGYEQYF.

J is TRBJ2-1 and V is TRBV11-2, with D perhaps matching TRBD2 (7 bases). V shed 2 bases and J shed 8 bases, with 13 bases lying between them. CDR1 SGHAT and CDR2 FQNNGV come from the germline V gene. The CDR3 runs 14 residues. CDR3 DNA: TGTGCCAGCAGCTTATTTGGGGGGGCCTATGAGCAGTTCTTC. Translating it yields CASSLFGGAYEQFF. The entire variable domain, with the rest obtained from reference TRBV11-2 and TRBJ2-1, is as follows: EAGVAQSPRYKIIEKRQSVAFWCNPISGHATLYWYQQILGQGPKLLIQFQNNGVVDDSQLPKDRFSAERLKGVDSTLKIQPAKLEDSAVYLCASSLFGGAYEQFFGPGTRLTVL.

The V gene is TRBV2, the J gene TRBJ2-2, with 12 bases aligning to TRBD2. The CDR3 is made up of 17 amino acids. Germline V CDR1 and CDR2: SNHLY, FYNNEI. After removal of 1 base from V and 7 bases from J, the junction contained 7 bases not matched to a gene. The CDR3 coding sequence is TGTGCCAGCAGTGAAGGTCTAGCGGGGGGGCCCGGCGGGGAGCTGTTTTTT. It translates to CASSEGLAGGPGGELFF.

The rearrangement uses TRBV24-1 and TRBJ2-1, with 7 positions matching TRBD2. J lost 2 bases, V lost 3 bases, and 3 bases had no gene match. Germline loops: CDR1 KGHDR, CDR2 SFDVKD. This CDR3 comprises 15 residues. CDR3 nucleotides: TGTGCCACCAGTGATAGCGGGGATGCCTACAATGAGCAGTTCTTC. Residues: CATSDSGDAYNEQFF.

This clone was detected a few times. As DNA, the CDR3 is TGTGCCAGCCGAGGAGCTAACTATGGCTACACCTTC. Translation gives CASRGANYGYTF. J is TRBJ1-2 and V is TRBV11-2; D unresolved. V was shortened by 8 bases and J by 0 bases, with 7 bases between the two germline ends. CDR1 is SGHAT and CDR2 is FQNNGV in the germline V gene. CDR3 size: 12 residues.

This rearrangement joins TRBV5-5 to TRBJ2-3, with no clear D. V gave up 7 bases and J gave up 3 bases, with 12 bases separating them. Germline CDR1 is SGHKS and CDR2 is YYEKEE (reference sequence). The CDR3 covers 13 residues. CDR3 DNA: TGTGCCAGCCGCCGCGGTGGGACAGATACGCAGTATTTT. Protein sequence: CASRRGGTDTQYF.